These 8 T cell receptor beta chains came from one sample sequenced in a study of blood T cell repertoires in COVID-19. The repertoire was sequenced with immunoSEQ multiplex PCR; TCRdb's copy has only in-frame clones and lacks some. Of hundreds of thousands of clones listed, about four fifths are singletons. The sequenced sample consisted of peripheral blood. These receptors were collected from a woman in her forties or fifties with acute or convalescent COVID-19.

The CDR3 here is CASSSGLDTGELFF. For the CDR3, the DNA is TGTGCCAGCAGCTCCGGTCTGGACACCGGGGAGCTGTTTTTT. The chain has TRBV11-3 and TRBJ2-2; no clear D gene. The CDR3 length is 14 residues. V was cut by 4 bases and J by 3 bases, with 9 bases left in between. Germline V CDR1 and CDR2: SGHNT, YENEEA.

The chain combines TRBV4-2 with TRBJ1-1; D is undetermined. V dropped 4 bases and J dropped 1 base, with 13 bases sitting between them. The CDR3 consists of 15 residues. CDR1 and CDR2 (germline): LGHNA, YNFKEQ. Here the CDR3 DNA reads TGTGCCAGCAGCCTAGTACGGGGTACGAACACTGAAGCTTTCTTT. It is translated as CASSLVRGTNTEAFF.

The chain recombines TRBV5-1 with TRBJ1-4; D is perhaps TRBD1 (6 bases). This CDR3 has 16 residues. Germline-derived CDR1 and CDR2 are SGHRS and YFSETQ. Trimming took off 2 bases at V and 3 bases at J, with 14 bases between the two ends. The CDR3 sequence: CASSLSLQGANEKLFF. As DNA, the CDR3 is TGCGCCAGCAGCTTAAGCCTACAGGGAGCTAATGAAAAACTGTTTTTT.

This clone has at least ten counts. The sample holds other DNA sequences that translate to the same CDR3. The J gene is TRBJ1-1, the V gene TRBV4-2; 10 nucleotides align to TRBD1. Germline loops: CDR1 LGHNA, CDR2 YNFKEQ. With 1 base clipped from V and 4 bases from J, the junction kept 3 bases outside the gene matches. The CDR3 loop spans 15 amino acids. The CDR3 region has the DNA TGTGCCAGCAGCCAAGCTAGGACAGGGGGCACTGAAGCTTTCTTT. This translates into CASSQARTGGTEAFF.

The chain is built from TRBV6-5 and TRBJ2-7, with a possible D match to TRBD1 (5 bases). Trimming shortened V by 9 bases and J by 4 bases, and 13 bases separated the two germline ends. The CDR3 has 12 amino acids. Looked up from germline, CDR1 is MNHEY and CDR2 is SVGAGI. CDR3 in amino acids: CASGASRYEQYF. For the CDR3, the DNA is TGTGCCAGTGGGGCATCTAGATACGAGCAGTACTTC.

The V call is TRBV9, the J call TRBJ2-3, with 9 bases matching TRBD2. Germline-derived CDR1 and CDR2 are SGDLS and YYNGEE. This CDR3 is built from 18 residues. The ends lost 0 bases at V and 1 base at J; junction bases unmatched: 9. The CDR3 protein is CASSVAKVAGVGTDTQYF. The CDR3 nucleotides are TGTGCCAGCAGCGTAGCAAAGGTAGCGGGAGTGGGCACAGATACGCAGTATTTT. Complete variable domain (other parts from reference TRBV9 and TRBJ2-3): DSGVTQTPKHLITATGQRVTLRCSPRSGDLSVYWYQQSLDQGLQFLIQYYNGEERAKGNILERFSAQQFPDLHSELNLSSLELGDSALYFCASSVAKVAGVGTDTQYFGPGTRLTVL.

The J gene is TRBJ2-1, the V gene TRBV4-1; 14 bases are a match to TRBD2. Germline V lookup: CDR1 MGHRA, CDR2 YSYEKL. This CDR3 comprises 20 residues. V lost 1 base and J lost 1; bases outside the gene matches: 9. The CDR3 region has the DNA TGCGCCAGCAGCCAAGGGAGACTAGCGGGAGGGCCAAGTTCCTACAATGAGCAGTTCTTC. Its translation is CASSQGRLAGGPSSYNEQFF.

The rearrangement uses TRBV10-1 and TRBJ2-2, with TRBD1 identical over 7 bases. V was clipped by 6 bases and J by 5 bases; unmatched bases: 3. From germline, CDR1 is WNHNN and CDR2 SYGVQD (reference sequence). The CDR3 totals 13 residues. CDR3: CASRRQGTGELFF. For the CDR3, the DNA is TGCGCCAGCAGACGACAGGGAACCGGGGAGCTGTTTTTT.